The 25 T cell receptor beta chains below come from one sample, sequenced in a study of OX40 agonist ivuxolimab in advanced cancers. Sequencing used immunoSEQ multiplex PCR; TCRdb keeps in-frame clones, though not all of them. The sample yields around 40,000 clones, approximately 80% seen once. Source: CD4+ or CD8+ T cells sorted from blood, taken in a trial of the OX40 agonist ivuxolimab. These receptors were collected from an adult with an advanced solid tumor such as melanoma, head and neck, liver or kidney cancer.

CDR3 DNA sequence: TGTGCCAGCAGTGCAACATGGACAGGGCGGAGTAGCAATCAGCCCCAGCATTTT. Encoded protein: CASSATWTGRSSNQPQHF. The gene calls are TRBV6-1 and TRBJ1-5; TRBD1 aligns across 8 bases. Germline CDR1 and CDR2: MNHNS and SASEGT. The CDR3 sequence is 18 residues long. Trimming took 4 bases from V and 0 from J; bases not matched to a gene: 11.

The sample holds many counts of this clone. The J gene is TRBJ2-1, the V gene TRBV5-1; D is perhaps TRBD2 (5 bases). The CDR3 spans 12 residues. V shed 5 bases and J shed 10 bases, with 13 bases lying between them. Germline V gives CDR1 SGHRS, CDR2 YFSETQ. CDR3 in amino acids: CASSPTLEEQFF. The CDR3 DNA is TGCGCCAGCAGTCCTACACTAGAGGAGCAGTTCTTC. Using reference TRBV5-1 and TRBJ2-1 for the parts outside the CDR3, the full variable domain is KAGVTQTPRYLIKTRGQQVTLSCSPISGHRSVSWYQQTPGQGLQFLFEYFSETQRNKGNFPGRFSGRQFSNSRSEMNVSTLELGDSALYLCASSPTLEEQFFGPGTRLTVL.

Remarks on this clone: A much larger clone is a single base away; this may be a read error. For the CDR3, the DNA is TGCAGCGTTGTCACGGGCTACGAGCGGTACTTC. It translates to CSVVTGYERYF. The J gene is TRBJ2-7, the V gene TRBV29-1; D gene unclear. The CDR3 totals 11 residues. Germline lookup yields CDR1 SQVTM and CDR2 ANQGSEA.

This rearrangement joins TRBV28 to TRBJ1-1; 7 bases align to TRBD1. Unmatched junction bases numbered 9, after V lost 3 bases and J lost 2 bases. The CDR3 spans 16 residues. Per the germline V gene, CDR1 is MDHEN and CDR2 is SYDVKM. CDR3 DNA: TGTGCCAGCAGTTTGAGGGGGCGGATCGGAAACACTGAAGCTTTCTTT. This encodes CASSLRGRIGNTEAFF.

V and J are TRBV5-5 and TRBJ1-1, with D uncertain. CDR3 length equals 13 residues. The V and J ends lost 6 bases and 11 bases respectively, with 20 bases between them. Germline-derived CDR1 and CDR2 are SGHKS and YYEKEE (reference sequence). The CDR3 loop is CASTLEGTSWAFF. The CDR3 DNA reads as TGTGCCAGCACCCTGGAAGGAACCTCGTGGGCTTTCTTT.

The rearrangement joins TRBV29-1 to TRBJ2-1; D ambiguous. The V end was cut by 8 bases, the J end by 10 bases, with 6 bases between. The CDR3 has 8 amino acids. The V gene's germline CDR1 is SQVTM and CDR2 ANQGSEA. CDR3 region: CSHEEQFF. CDR3 DNA: TGCAGCCACGAGGAGCAGTTCTTC.

The V and J genes are TRBV29-1 and TRBJ2-5; TRBD2 matches 9 bases. The J call may be mistaken, given a closer DNA end match to TRBJ2-7. The germline V gene has CDR1 SQVTM and CDR2 ANQGSEA. The CDR3 has 14 residues. The CDR3 region is CSVKTGTSWDEQYF. The CDR3 DNA follows: TGCAGCGTGAAGACCGGGACTAGCTGGGACGAGCAGTACTTC.

The V call is TRBV4-2, the J call TRBJ2-4; D is perhaps TRBD1 (5 bases). Germline lookup yields CDR1 LGHNA and CDR2 YNFKEQ. The CDR3 extends over 17 amino acids. The V and J ends lost 0 bases and 7 bases respectively, with 19 bases between them. The CDR3 sequence: CASSQDPPGLDRNIQYF. The CDR3 region has the DNA TGTGCCAGCAGCCAAGACCCCCCAGGGCTAGATAGGAACATTCAGTACTTC.

The genes are TRBV9 and TRBJ1-4; D unresolved. The CDR3 is made up of 16 amino acids. The germline CDR1 and CDR2 sequences are SGDLS and YYNGEE. The V and J ends lost 0 bases and 0 bases respectively, with 9 bases between them. This CDR3 reads CASSVGATTTNEKLFF. DNA for the CDR3: TGTGCCAGCAGCGTAGGAGCGACGACAACTAATGAAAAACTGTTTTTT.

V and J are TRBV30 and TRBJ2-1; D ambiguous. The germline CDR1 and CDR2 sequences are GTSNPN and SVGIG (reference sequence). With 0 bases removed from V and 7 bases from J, the gap between germline ends came to 1 base. The CDR3 is 10 amino acids. CDR3 nucleotides: TGTGCCTGGAGTGTAAATGAGCAGTTCTTC. Its protein product is CAWSVNEQFF.

The chain links TRBV5-6 to TRBJ2-7; 11 bases align to TRBD2. Trimming cost V 3 bases and J 6 bases; bases outside gene matches: 11. The length of the CDR3 is 16 residues. The V gene's germline CDR1 is SGHDT and CDR2 YYEEEE. The CDR3 nucleotides are TGTGCCAGCAGCTCCGGACTAGCGGGTGCCTTAGGCGAGCAGTACTTC. It encodes CASSSGLAGALGEQYF.

V gene TRBV27 combines with J gene TRBJ1-2; tentatively, D is TRBD1 (5 bases). Trimming shortened V by 5 bases and J by 4 bases, and 17 bases separated the two germline ends. In germline, CDR1 is MNHEY, CDR2 SMNVEV (reference sequence). The CDR3 sequence is 15 residues long. The CDR3 region has the DNA TGTGCCAGCAGTACCCATGGGGGGGTCGGCTATGGCTACACCTTC. Translation: CASSTHGGVGYGYTF.

This clone has only a few counts. V is TRBV7-9 and J is TRBJ2-1, with D perhaps matching TRBD1 (6 bases). From germline, CDR1 is SEHNR and CDR2 FQNEAQ (reference sequence). CDR3 length equals 15 residues. Trimming pared 1 base from V and 2 bases from J, leaving 9 bases between. DNA of the CDR3: TGTGCCAGCAGCTTAGTCCAGGGGACCTACAATGAGCAGTTCTTC. Amino acid sequence: CASSLVQGTYNEQFF.

This clone was counted many times. Other DNA sequences in this specimen translate into the identical CDR3. V gene TRBV9 combines with J gene TRBJ2-1; TRBD2 matches 7 bases. The CDR3 spans 15 residues. Germline-derived CDR1 and CDR2 are SGDLS and YYNGEE. The V and J ends lost 7 bases and 2 bases, in that order; junction bases with no gene match: 9. As DNA, the CDR3 is TGTGCCAGCGAGAGCGCTAGCGGAGCCTACAATGAGCAGTTCTTC. This sequence encodes CASESASGAYNEQFF. The full variable domain, its missing parts supplied by reference TRBV9 and TRBJ2-1, is DSGVTQTPKHLITATGQRVTLRCSPRSGDLSVYWYQQSLDQGLQFLIQYYNGEERAKGNILERFSAQQFPDLHSELNLSSLELGDSALYFCASESASGAYNEQFFGPGTRLTVL.

V usage is TRBV27 and J usage is TRBJ2-1; no clear D gene. The CDR3 is made up of 14 amino acids. CDR1 and CDR2 from the germline V gene are MNHEY and SMNVEV (reference sequence). V gave up 3 bases and J gave up 3 bases, with 9 bases separating them. The CDR3 reads CASSFMDHYNEQFF. As DNA, the CDR3 is TGTGCCAGCAGTTTTATGGACCACTACAATGAGCAGTTCTTC.

J is TRBJ2-7 and V is TRBV6-5; the D gene is possibly TRBD1 (6 bases). The germline CDR1 and CDR2 sequences are MNHEY and SVGAGI. This CDR3 is 16 amino acids long. Trimming removed 4 bases from V and 5 bases from J, with 21 bases in between. The CDR3 is CASSFTGPRFYDEQYF. The CDR3 nucleotides are TGTGCCAGCAGTTTTACAGGGCCCCGATTCTACGACGAGCAGTACTTC.

Details on this clone: A much larger clone lies one base from this, so it may be a read error. The V call is TRBV6-5, the J call TRBJ2-1; perhaps TRBD2 as D (6 bases). This CDR3 is built from 15 residues. Germline V lookup: CDR1 MNHEY, CDR2 SVGAGI. For the CDR3, the DNA is TGTGCCGGCAGTTACTCCGCGACTAGTGGCTATGAGCAGTTCTTC. It encodes CAGSYSATSGYEQFF.

This clone was seen only once. The chain has TRBV4-3 and TRBJ2-7; TRBD1 or TRBD2 may be the D gene (6 bases each). The CDR3 contains 16 residues. Germline V lookup: CDR1 LGHNA, CDR2 YSLEER. Trimming removed 0 bases at V and 0 bases at J, with 12 bases between. The CDR3 bases are TGCGCCAGCAGCCAAGATTACGGGGGACACTCCTACGAGCAGTACTTC. Translation gives CASSQDYGGHSYEQYF.

The rearrangement links TRBV12-5 to TRBJ1-4; D is unclear. Germline V lookup: CDR1 LGHNT, CDR2 FRNRAP. CDR3 length equals 14 residues. V lost 2 bases and J lost 0, with 4 bases in between. CDR3 in amino acids: CASGLLSTNEKLFF. The CDR3 DNA reads TGTGCTAGTGGTTTGCTTTCAACTAATGAAAAACTGTTTTTT.

The V and J genes are TRBV5-5 and TRBJ1-2; possible D gene TRBD1, 6 bases. Trimming pared 4 bases from V and 5 bases from J, leaving 18 bases between. The length of the CDR3 is 15 residues. Looked up from germline, CDR1 is SGHKS and CDR2 is YYEKEE (reference sequence). The CDR3 sequence is CASSPTGADSYGYTF. CDR3 DNA: TGTGCCAGCAGCCCGACAGGCGCAGACTCATATGGCTACACCTTC. The entire variable domain, with the rest obtained from reference TRBV5-5 and TRBJ1-2, is as follows: DAGVTQSPTHLIKTRGQQVTLRCSPISGHKSVSWYQQVLGQGPQFIFQYYEKEERGRGNFPDRFSARQFPNYSSELNVNALLLGDSALYLCASSPTGADSYGYTFGSGTRLTVV.

This chain links TRBV6-6 with TRBJ1-5; D not certain. Germline V gene sequence: CDR1 MNHNY, CDR2 SVGAGI (reference sequence). This CDR3 region has 13 residues. Trimming stripped 6 bases from V and 0 bases from J, with 6 bases between. CDR3 in amino acids: CASSPNSNQPQHF. As DNA, the CDR3 is TGTGCCAGCAGCCCGAATAGCAATCAGCCCCAGCATTTT.

The chain combines TRBV30 with TRBJ2-5; TRBD1 aligns across 8 bases. Germline-derived CDR1 and CDR2 are GTSNPN and SVGIG (reference sequence). The CDR3 runs 14 residues. Losses at the gene ends were 0 bases for V and 2 bases for J; bases not matched to a gene: 2. CDR3 sequence reads: CAWSVYRGQETQYF. CDR3 nucleotide sequence: TGTGCCTGGAGTGTTTACAGGGGGCAAGAGACCCAGTACTTC.

This chain connects TRBV5-1 to TRBJ1-3; 10 nucleotides align to TRBD1. The ends lost 7 bases at V and 1 base at J; junction bases unmatched: 5. This CDR3 has 15 residues. Per the germline V gene, CDR1 is SGHRS and CDR2 is YFSETQ. CDR3 nucleotide sequence: TGCGCCAGCGGACAGGGGGAGATTTCTGGAAACACCATATATTTT. It encodes CASGQGEISGNTIYF. The full variable domain, its missing parts supplied by reference TRBV5-1 and TRBJ1-3, is KAGVTQTPRYLIKTRGQQVTLSCSPISGHRSVSWYQQTPGQGLQFLFEYFSETQRNKGNFPGRFSGRQFSNSRSEMNVSTLELGDSALYLCASGQGEISGNTIYFGEGSWLTVV.

This chain joins TRBV11-2 and TRBJ1-4; a possible D gene is TRBD1 (6 bases). The V and J ends lost 5 bases and 0 bases respectively, with 13 bases between them. This CDR3 has 16 residues. Germline assignment: CDR1 SGHAT and CDR2 FQNNGV. The CDR3 region has the DNA TGTGCCAGCAGCCTTAGACAGGCAGCAACTAATGAAAAACTGTTTTTT. Translated: CASSLRQAATNEKLFF.

This clone was recorded once. The CDR3: CASSEGEGSGTEAFF. The DNA for the CDR3 is TGTGCCAGCAGTGAAGGTGAGGGTTCGGGCACTGAAGCTTTCTTT. The rearrangement links TRBV2 to TRBJ1-1; the D is unclear. The CDR3 is 15 residues long. Germline lookup yields CDR1 SNHLY and CDR2 FYNNEI. The V gene lost 1 base and the J gene lost 4 bases, with 13 bases spanning the gap.